The entry that follows covers one TCR beta chain sequence. The CDR3 sequence is 15 residues long. Germline trimming cut 2 bases from V and 9 bases from J; bases unmatched to any gene: 6. Germline CDR1 is SGHRS and CDR2 is YFSETQ. This sample was included in a study of shared clonotypes between healthy human individuals. The material for each subset, its genomic DNA, was split evenly across several immunoSEQ plates. Sequencing used immunoSEQ multiplex PCR; TCRdb keeps in-frame clones, though not all of them. The table has approximately 1,000,000 clones, approximately 80% seen once. This TCR was sampled from a man aged 18 to 35 in good health. Some clones in this sample may be carry-over from other donors' samples. Sequencing was performed on memory CD4+ T cells from PBMCs. The subset is: CD45RA-negative fraction. This rearrangement joins TRBV5-1 to TRBJ2-7, with TRBD2 identical over 15 bases. CDR3 in amino acids: CASSFGTSGRPGQYF. In DNA form, the CDR3 reads TGCGCCAGCAGCTTCGGGACTAGCGGGAGGCCGGGGCAGTACTTC.